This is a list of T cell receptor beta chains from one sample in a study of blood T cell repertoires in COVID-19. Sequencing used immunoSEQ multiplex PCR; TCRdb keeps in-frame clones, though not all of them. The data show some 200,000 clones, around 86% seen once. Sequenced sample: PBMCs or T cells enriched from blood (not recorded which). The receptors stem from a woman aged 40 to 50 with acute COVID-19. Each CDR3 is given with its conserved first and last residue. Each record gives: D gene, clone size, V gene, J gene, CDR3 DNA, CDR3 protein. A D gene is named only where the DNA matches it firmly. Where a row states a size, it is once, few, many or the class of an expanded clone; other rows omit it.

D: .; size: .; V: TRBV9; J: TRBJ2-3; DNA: TGTGCCAGCAGCGCCGAACTAGCCTCAAGCACAGATACGCAGTATTTT; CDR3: CASSAELASSTDTQYF
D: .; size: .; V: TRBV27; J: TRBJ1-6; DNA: TGTGCCAGCACCCCCGCCGGGGGGCAGAATTCACCCCTCCACTTT; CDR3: CASTPAGGQNSPLHF
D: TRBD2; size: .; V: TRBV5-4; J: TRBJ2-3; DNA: TGTGCCAGCAGCCTCAGACTAGCGGGGGATACGCAGTATTTT; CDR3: CASSLRLAGDTQYF
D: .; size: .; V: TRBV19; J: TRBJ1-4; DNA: TGTGCCAGTAGTAGCAGGGGAAGTCAGATAGAAAAACTGTTTTTT; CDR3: CASSSRGSQIEKLFF
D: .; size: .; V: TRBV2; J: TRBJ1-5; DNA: TGTGCCAGCAATATGCGGGGAGCGGGGCAGCCCCAGCATTTT; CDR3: CASNMRGAGQPQHF
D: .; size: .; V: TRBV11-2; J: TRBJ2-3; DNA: TGTGCCAGCAGCTTAATGGGGGGTTCAGTGAGCACAGATACGCAGTATTTT; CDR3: CASSLMGGSVSTDTQYF
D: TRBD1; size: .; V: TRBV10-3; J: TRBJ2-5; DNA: TGTGCCATCAGTGTAACAGGGGGAGAGACCCAGTACTTC; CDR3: CAISVTGGETQYF
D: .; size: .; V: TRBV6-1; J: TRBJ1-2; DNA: TGTGCCAGCAGGGAAGCAGACAGGTGGAATGGCTACACCTTC; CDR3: CASREADRWNGYTF
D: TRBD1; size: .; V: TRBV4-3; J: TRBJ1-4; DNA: TGCGCCAGCAGCCAATTCAGACAGGGGTTCGGTGAAAAACTGTTTTTT; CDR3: CASSQFRQGFGEKLFF
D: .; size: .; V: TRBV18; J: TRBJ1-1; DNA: TGTGCCAGCTCGCCCACCGGACAGAGCCTCACTGAAGCTTTCTTT; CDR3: CASSPTGQSLTEAFF
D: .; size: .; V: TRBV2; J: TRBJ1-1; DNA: TGTGCCAGCAGTGAATCGGGCAGGGTGAACACTGAAGCTTTCTTT; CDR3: CASSESGRVNTEAFF
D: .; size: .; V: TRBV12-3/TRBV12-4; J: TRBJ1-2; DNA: TGTGCCAGCAGTTTAGCCAGCGCCTATGGCTACACCTTC; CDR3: CASSLASAYGYTF
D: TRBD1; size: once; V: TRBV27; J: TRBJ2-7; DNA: TGTGCCACCTGGACAGGGAGCTCCTACGAGCAGTACTTC; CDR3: CATWTGSSYEQYF
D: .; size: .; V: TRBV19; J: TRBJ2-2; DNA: TGTGCCAGTAGGTTTAGGGGGGGGAACACCGGGGAGCTGTTTTTT; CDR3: CASRFRGGNTGELFF
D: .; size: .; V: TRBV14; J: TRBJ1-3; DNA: TGTGCCAGCAGCCCGACAGTTTCGCCTGGAAACACCATATATTTT; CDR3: CASSPTVSPGNTIYF
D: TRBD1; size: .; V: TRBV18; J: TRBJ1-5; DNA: TGTGCCAGCTCAACGACAGGGATAGAGCCCCAGCATTTT; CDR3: CASSTTGIEPQHF
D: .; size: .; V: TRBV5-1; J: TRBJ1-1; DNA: TGCGCCAGCAGCTGGGGGGTCTCGAACACTGAAGCTTTCTTT; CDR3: CASSWGVSNTEAFF
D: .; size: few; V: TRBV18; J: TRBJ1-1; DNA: TGTGCCAGCTCACCAAACGGGGGCACTGAAGCTTTCTTT; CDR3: CASSPNGGTEAFF
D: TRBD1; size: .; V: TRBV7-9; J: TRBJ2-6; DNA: TGTGCCAGCAGCCCGCCTGGGACAGGGTGGTCCGGGGCCAACGTCCTGACTTTC; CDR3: CASSPPGTGWSGANVLTF
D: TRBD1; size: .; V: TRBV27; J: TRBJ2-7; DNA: TGTGCCAGCAGTACCCCACCATTGACAGGGGGCAATTTCGAGCAGTACTTC; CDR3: CASSTPPLTGGNFEQYF
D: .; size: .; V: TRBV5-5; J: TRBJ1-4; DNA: TGTGCCAGCAGCCTCAGGGGAGGGGCAACTAATGAAAAACTGTTTTTT; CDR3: CASSLRGGATNEKLFF
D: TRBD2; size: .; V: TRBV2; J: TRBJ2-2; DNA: TGTGCCAGCGGCTGGGGGGGTTACACCGGGGAGCTGTTTTTT; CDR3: CASGWGGYTGELFF
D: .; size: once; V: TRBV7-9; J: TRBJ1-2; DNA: TGTGCCAGCAGCTTAGGTGAGGGAAACTATGGCTACACCTTC; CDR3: CASSLGEGNYGYTF
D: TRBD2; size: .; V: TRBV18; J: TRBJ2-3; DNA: TGTGCCAGCTCACCACGGACTAGCGGAAATTCCGGTACGCAGTATTTT; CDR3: CASSPRTSGNSGTQYF
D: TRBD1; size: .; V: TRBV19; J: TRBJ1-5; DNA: TGTGCCAGTAGTATCAGGACAGGGGTTCAGCCCCAGCATTTT; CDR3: CASSIRTGVQPQHF
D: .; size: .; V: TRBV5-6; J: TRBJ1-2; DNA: TGTGCCAGCAGCGCCCCCGGCCGGGTCCTTGGAGGCTACACCTTC; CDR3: CASSAPGRVLGGYTF
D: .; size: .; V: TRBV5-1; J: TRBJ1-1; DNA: TGCGCCAGCAGCTCCCCGGGCACTGAAGCTTTCTTT; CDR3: CASSSPGTEAFF
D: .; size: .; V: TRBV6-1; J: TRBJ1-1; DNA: TGTGCCAGCAGTGAACTCAGGGGCGCGAACACTGAAGCTTTCTTT; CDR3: CASSELRGANTEAFF
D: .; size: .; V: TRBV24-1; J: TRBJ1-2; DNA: TGTGCCACCAGTGACCAGGACACTAACTATGGCTACACCTTC; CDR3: CATSDQDTNYGYTF
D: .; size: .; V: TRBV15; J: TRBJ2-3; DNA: TGTGCCACCAGCAGAACACTAGACGCAGATACGCAGTATTTT; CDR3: CATSRTLDADTQYF
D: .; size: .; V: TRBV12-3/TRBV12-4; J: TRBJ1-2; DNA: TGTGCCAGCAGTTTTAACAGGTTTGGCTACACCTTC; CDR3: CASSFNRFGYTF
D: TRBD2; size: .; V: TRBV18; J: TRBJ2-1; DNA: TGTGCCAGCTCCCCCCCTTCCTTAACGGGGGGGATGAATGAGCAGTTCTTC; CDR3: CASSPPSLTGGMNEQFF
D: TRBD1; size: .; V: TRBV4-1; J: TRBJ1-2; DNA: TGCGCCAGCAGCCACGCACTTGACAGGGCGAACTATGGCTACACCTTC; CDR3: CASSHALDRANYGYTF
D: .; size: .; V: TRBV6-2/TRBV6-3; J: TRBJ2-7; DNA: TGTGCCAGCACCCCTCTCCCTAGAGGGGAGCAGTACTTC; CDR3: CASTPLPRGEQYF
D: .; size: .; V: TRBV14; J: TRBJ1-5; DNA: TGTGCCAGCAGCCCAGGGTGGGATCAGCCCCAGCATTTT; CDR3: CASSPGWDQPQHF
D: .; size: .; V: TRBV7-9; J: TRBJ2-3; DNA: TGTGCCAGCAGCTTATCTACGGGATCGCGAGATACGCAGTATTTT; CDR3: CASSLSTGSRDTQYF
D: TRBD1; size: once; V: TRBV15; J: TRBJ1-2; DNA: TGTGCCACCGGAGGGGGCGAATATGGCTACACCTTC; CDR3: CATGGGEYGYTF
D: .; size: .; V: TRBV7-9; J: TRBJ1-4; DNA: TGTGCCAGCAGCCGTACAGCGGATACAACTAATGAAAAACTGTTTTTT; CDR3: CASSRTADTTNEKLFF
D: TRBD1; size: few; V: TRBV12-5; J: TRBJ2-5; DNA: TGTGCTAGTGGTTTGGTACCTCACGACAGGGGTTGGCGGGAGACCCAGTACTTC; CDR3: CASGLVPHDRGWRETQYF